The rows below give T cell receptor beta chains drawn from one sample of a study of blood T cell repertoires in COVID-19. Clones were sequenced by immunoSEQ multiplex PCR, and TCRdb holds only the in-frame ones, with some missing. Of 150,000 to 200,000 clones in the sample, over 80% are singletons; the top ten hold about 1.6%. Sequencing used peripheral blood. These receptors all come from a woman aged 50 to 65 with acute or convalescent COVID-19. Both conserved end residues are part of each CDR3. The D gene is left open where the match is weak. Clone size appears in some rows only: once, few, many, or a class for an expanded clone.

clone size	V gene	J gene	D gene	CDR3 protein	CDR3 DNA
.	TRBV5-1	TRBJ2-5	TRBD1	CASSWDRVQETQYF	TGCGCCAGCAGCTGGGACAGAGTCCAAGAGACCCAGTACTTC
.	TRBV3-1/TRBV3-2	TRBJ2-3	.	CASSQVKRADTQYF	TGTGCCAGCAGCCAAGTGAAGAGGGCAGATACGCAGTATTTT
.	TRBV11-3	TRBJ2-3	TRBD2	CASSPPTSGGAGSTDTQYF	TGTGCCAGCAGCCCCCCCACTAGCGGGGGGGCGGGTAGCACAGATACGCAGTATTTT
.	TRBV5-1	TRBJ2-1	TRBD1	CASSLGIMTGGGSNEQFF	TGCGCCAGCAGCTTGGGTATAATGACAGGGGGAGGGAGCAATGAGCAGTTCTTC
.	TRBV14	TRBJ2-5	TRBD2	CASSQTGTSWAQYF	TGTGCCAGCAGCCAAACCGGGACTAGTTGGGCCCAGTACTTC
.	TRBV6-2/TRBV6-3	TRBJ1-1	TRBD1	CASSANRGGNTEAFF	TGTGCCAGCAGCGCCAACAGGGGAGGGAACACTGAAGCTTTCTTT
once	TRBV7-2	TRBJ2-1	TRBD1	CASSFRTGPPYNEQFF	TGTGCCAGCAGCTTCCGGACAGGGCCGCCCTACAATGAGCAGTTCTTC
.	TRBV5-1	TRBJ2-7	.	CASRWGGEKREQYF	TGCGCCAGCAGATGGGGGGGCGAGAAAAGGGAGCAGTACTTC
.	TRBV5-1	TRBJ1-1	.	CASSSGSVTEAFF	TGCGCCAGCAGCTCGGGGTCTGTCACTGAAGCTTTCTTT
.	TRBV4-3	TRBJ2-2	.	CASSLLAGGDRGGELFF	TGCGCCAGCAGCCTTCTAGCTGGCGGGGATCGTGGCGGGGAGCTGTTTTTT